Listed below are T cell receptor beta chains from one sample, sequenced in a study of STAT5B mutations in CD4+ large granular lymphocyte leukemia. Repertoires were generated with immunoSEQ multiplex PCR, while TCRdb's copy carries only in-frame clones and drops some. The sample shows about 35,000 clones, roughly 82% of them seen only once. The sample consisted of CD4+ T cells from blood buffy coats. The receptors were gathered from a human donor in good health. Each CDR3 is given with its conserved first and last residue. D genes are given only for firm matches. The listing skips clone size in some rows; elsewhere it reads once, few, many or a size class.

clone size	V gene	J gene	D gene	CDR3 DNA	CDR3 protein
.	TRBV25-1	TRBJ2-7	.	TGTGCCAGCAGTGAATCGTCCCGGACGGGTAGTTACGAGCAGTACTTC	CASSESSRTGSYEQYF
.	TRBV7-2	TRBJ2-2	.	TGTGCCAGCAGCTTAGCCCCCCCAGGGACGGGCGGGGAGCTGTTTTTT	CASSLAPPGTGGELFF
.	TRBV5-1	TRBJ2-5	.	TGCGCCTGCCAGGGGGGTCCGGGGAGAGAGACCCAGTACTTC	CACQGGPGRETQYF
.	TRBV6-1	TRBJ2-4	.	TGTGCCAGCAGTGCCGAAAGGGGAGACATTCAGTACTTC	CASSAERGDIQYF
.	TRBV19	TRBJ1-3	.	TGTGCCACCACTTCGGGGGGGGGCGCGAACACCATATATTTT	CATTSGGGANTIYF
few	TRBV9	TRBJ1-1	.	TGTGCCAGCAGCCCCGGGGCTTTCTTT	CASSPGAFF
.	TRBV2	TRBJ1-5	TRBD1	TGTGCCAGCAGTGGGAGGACAGGGGGTCCCGGACGGGGTCAGCCCCAGCATTTT	CASSGRTGGPGRGQPQHF
few	TRBV12-5	TRBJ2-1	.	TGTGCTAGTGGTTCGGGAAACAGGGGGGGCTACAATGAGCAGTTCTTC	CASGSGNRGGYNEQFF
.	TRBV19	TRBJ2-2	.	TGTGCCAGTAGTAGTCACCTGGGCGGTAACACCGGGGAGCTGTTTTTT	CASSSHLGGNTGELFF
.	TRBV30	TRBJ2-3	.	TGTGCCTGGAGTGTAAAGGGTTCCACAGATACGCAGTATTTT	CAWSVKGSTDTQYF
once	TRBV5-6	TRBJ2-7	.	TGTGCCAGCAGCCCCCTGGGGGCGTCCCGACCTGTCCACGAGCAGTACTTC	CASSPLGASRPVHEQYF